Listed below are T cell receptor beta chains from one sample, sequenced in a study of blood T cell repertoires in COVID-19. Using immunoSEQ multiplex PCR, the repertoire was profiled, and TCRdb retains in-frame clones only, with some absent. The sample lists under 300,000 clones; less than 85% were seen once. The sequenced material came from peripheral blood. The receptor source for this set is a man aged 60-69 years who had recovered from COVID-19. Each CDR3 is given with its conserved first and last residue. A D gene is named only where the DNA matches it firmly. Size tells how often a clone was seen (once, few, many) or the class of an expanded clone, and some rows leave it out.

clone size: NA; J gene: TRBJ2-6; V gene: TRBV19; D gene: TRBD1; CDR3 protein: CASTGGDRGRSGANVLTF; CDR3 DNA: TGTGCCAGTACTGGGGGCGACAGGGGACGGTCTGGGGCCAACGTCCTGACTTTC
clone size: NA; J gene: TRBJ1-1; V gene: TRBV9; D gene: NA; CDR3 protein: CASSSGMNTEAFF; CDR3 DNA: TGTGCCAGCAGCTCGGGAATGAACACTGAAGCTTTCTTT
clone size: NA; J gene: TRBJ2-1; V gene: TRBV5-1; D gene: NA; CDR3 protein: CASSLVVTSEQFF; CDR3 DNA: TGCGCCAGCAGCTTGGTGGTGACTAGTGAGCAGTTCTTC
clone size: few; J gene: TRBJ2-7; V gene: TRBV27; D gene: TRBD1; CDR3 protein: CASSVTGDRAQYF; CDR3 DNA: TGTGCCAGCAGCGTAACAGGGGATCGGGCGCAGTACTTC
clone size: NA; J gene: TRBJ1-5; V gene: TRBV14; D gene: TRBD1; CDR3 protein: CASSQWGRGPEVQPQHF; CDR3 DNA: TGTGCCAGCAGCCAATGGGGCAGGGGGCCTGAGGTTCAGCCCCAGCATTTT
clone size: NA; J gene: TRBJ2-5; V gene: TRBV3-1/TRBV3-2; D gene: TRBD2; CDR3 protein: CASSQDRVAGVPKYF; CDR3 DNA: TGTGCCAGCAGCCAAGATAGGGTAGCGGGGGTTCCGAAGTACTTC
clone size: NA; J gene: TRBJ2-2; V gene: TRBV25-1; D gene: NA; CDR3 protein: CASSAPRGMNTGELFF; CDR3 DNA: TGTGCCAGCAGTGCCCCGCGGGGAATGAACACCGGGGAGCTGTTTTTT
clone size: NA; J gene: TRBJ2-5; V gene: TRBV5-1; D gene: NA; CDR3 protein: CASSPGVAETQYF; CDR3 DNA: TGCGCCAGCAGCCCAGGGGTGGCCGAGACCCAGTACTTC
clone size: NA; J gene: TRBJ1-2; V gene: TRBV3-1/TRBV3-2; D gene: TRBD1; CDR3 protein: CASSGGGQRQSYGYTF; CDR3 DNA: TGTGCCAGCAGCGGAGGGGGCCAAAGGCAGAGCTATGGCTACACCTTC
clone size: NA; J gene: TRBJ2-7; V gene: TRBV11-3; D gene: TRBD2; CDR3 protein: CASSRTSDEQYF; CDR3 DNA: TGTGCCAGCAGCCGGACTAGCGACGAGCAGTACTTC
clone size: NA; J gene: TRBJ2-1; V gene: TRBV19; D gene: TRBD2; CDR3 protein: CASSGAGVSSNEQFF; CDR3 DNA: TGTGCCAGTAGTGGAGCGGGAGTTTCATCAAATGAGCAGTTCTTC
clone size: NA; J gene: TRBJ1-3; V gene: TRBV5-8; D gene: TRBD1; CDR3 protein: CASSTRQGFGNTIYF; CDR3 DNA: TGTGCCAGCAGCACCCGACAGGGATTCGGAAACACCATATATTTT
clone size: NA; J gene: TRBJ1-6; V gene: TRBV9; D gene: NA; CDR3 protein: CASSGHAGDSPLHF; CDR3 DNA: TGTGCCAGCAGCGGGCACGCCGGGGATTCACCCCTCCACTTT
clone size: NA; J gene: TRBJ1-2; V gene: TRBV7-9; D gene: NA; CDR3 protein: CATWLSGFAYGYTF; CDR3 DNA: TGTGCCACCTGGCTCTCTGGTTTTGCCTATGGCTACACCTTC
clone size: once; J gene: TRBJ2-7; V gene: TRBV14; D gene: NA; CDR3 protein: CASSQEHLGEQYF; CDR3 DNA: TGTGCCAGCAGCCAAGAGCACCTCGGCGAGCAGTACTTC
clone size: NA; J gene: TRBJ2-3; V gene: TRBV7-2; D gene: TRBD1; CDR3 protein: CASSRGQGIDTQYF; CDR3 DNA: TGTGCCAGCAGCCGCGGACAGGGGATAGATACGCAGTATTTT